This TCR beta chain comes out of a study of Ad26.COV2.S vaccination and SARS-CoV-2 variants (dated by TCRdb to 2020 to 2022). Some background on the complete study: Vaccine-arm donors came from COV1001, a multicentre, randomized, double-blind, placebo-controlled phase I-IIa trial of Ad26.COV2.S in healthy adults. Ad26.COV2.S was given intramuscularly at 5x10^10 or 1x10^11 viral particles, as a single shot or as two shots 56 days apart. TCRbeta repertoire sequencing was used to assess the specificity and breadth of SARS-CoV-2-reactive T cell receptors after Ad26.COV2.S vaccination. Throughout the experiments and outcome assessment, investigators stayed blinded to trial group allocation. A total of approximately 30 samples were included in the TCR-sequenced set, comprising some 20 Ad26.COV2.S vaccine recipients, 5 placebo recipients and 8 SARS-CoV-2 convalescent individuals. Trial participants were randomized into five groups of five, in which low-dose or high-dose Ad26.COV2.S was given once or twice, or placebo was given on both occasions. Beyond this particular receptor, the publication reports: Comparable non-spike TCR breadth was observed between vaccine and placebo recipients, consistent with only spike being contained in the vaccine. Higher spike-specific TCR breadth was observed in Ad26.COV2.S recipients than in placebo recipients (P = 0.0014). According to the authors, total T cell responses may have been underestimated by the TCR breadth and depth analyses. The study was not powered to compare responses between vaccine doses or regimens. After vaccination, spike-specific CD8+ and CD4+ T cell responses were reported to show substantial breadth.

The intended sense of this specimen's treatment or condition label: around 19 received Ad26.COV2.S at low or high dose, single or two shots; roughly 5 received placebo; per-sample allocation not given. Repertoires of vaccine and placebo recipients were sequenced from samples collected on day 63 after the first injection. Cohort 1b enrolled some 25 adults aged 18-55 years at a single site in Boston, USA, between 29 July and 7 August 2020. Ad26.COV2.S was a replication-incompetent adenovirus type 26 vector that expressed a prefusion-stabilized SARS-CoV-2 spike protein derived from the original Wuhan strain. The immunoSEQ Assay was the method used to sequence TCRbeta CDR3 regions. After extraction, genomic DNA underwent amplification by bias-controlled multiplex PCR, followed by high-throughput sequencing. Under the source paper's analysis protocol: Collapsing and filtering of sequences were performed to quantify the absolute abundance of each unique TCRbeta CDR3 region. T cell fraction was estimated by normalizing TCRbeta template counts to usable DNA, which was measured by amplifying reference genes present in all nucleated cells. Repertoire TCRs were annotated as SARS-CoV-2-specific by exact matching of V gene, CDR3 amino acid sequence and J gene to a known reactive TCR set. The reference SARS-CoV-2 TCR set was derived from MIRA and filtered for enrichment in COVID-19-positive ImmuneCODE repertoires, a step that removed public or cross-reactive TCRs. Using the MIRA antigens, annotated TCRs were further analysed by specific ORF or by position within an ORF. Breadth was defined as the number of annotated unique rearrangements divided by the total number of unique productive rearrangements, and depth was defined as the summed frequency of the annotated unique rearrangements. Two-sided Wilcoxon rank-sum tests were applied when comparing TCR breadth between groups. Not all clones reach the TCRdb copy of this immuneACCESS table, which keeps in-frame sequences only. Checked studies attribute under half of the gap to unresolved V genes and leave the rest unexplained. The DNA gave D and trimming, while V, J and clone size come from that table. In this sample the table shows 410,000 or so clones, 75% to 95% of which occur a single time. Of the sample, more than 9% is held by the ten largest clones.

A word on this clone: There is no known antigen for this receptor. Within one base of it there is no much larger clone, and no base qualities were kept.

CDR3 length: 15 amino acids, cysteine to phenylalanine. Only the CDR3 DNA is retained, 45 bases long and in frame from the first base. Recombination joined TRBV21-1 with TRBJ1-5. TRBV21-1 is designated a pseudogene. Material: peripheral blood, obtained in a trial of Ad26.COV2.S vaccine versus placebo. This sequence was found in a person aged 18-60 years who received the Ad26.COV2.S COVID-19 vaccine or a placebo. The CDR3 here reads CASSKGVYSNQPQHF. DNA sequence: TGTGCCAGCAGCAAAGGAGTATATAGCAATCAGCCCCAGCATTTT.